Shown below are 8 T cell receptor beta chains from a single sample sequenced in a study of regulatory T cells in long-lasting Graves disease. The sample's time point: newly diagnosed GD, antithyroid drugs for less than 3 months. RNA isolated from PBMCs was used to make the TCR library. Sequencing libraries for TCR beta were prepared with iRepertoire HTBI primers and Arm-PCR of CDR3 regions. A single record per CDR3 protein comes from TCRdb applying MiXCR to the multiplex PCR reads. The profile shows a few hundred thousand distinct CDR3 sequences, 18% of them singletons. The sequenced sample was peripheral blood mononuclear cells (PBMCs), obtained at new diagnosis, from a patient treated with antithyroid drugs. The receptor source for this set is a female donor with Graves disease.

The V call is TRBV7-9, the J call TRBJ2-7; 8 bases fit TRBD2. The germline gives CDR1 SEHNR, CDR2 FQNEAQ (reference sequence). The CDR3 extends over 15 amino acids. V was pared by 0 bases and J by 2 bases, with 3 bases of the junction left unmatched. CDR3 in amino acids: CASSLAGSGAYEQYF. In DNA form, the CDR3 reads TGTGCCAGCAGCTTAGCGGGTAGCGGGGCCTACGAGCAGTACTTC.

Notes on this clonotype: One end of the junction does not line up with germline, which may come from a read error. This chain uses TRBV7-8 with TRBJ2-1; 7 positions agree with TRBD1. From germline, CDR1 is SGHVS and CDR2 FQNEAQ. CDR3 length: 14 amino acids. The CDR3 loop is CVSSPSTGTNEQFF. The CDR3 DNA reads TGTGTCAGCAGCCCCTCGACAGGGACCAATGAGCAGTTCTTC.

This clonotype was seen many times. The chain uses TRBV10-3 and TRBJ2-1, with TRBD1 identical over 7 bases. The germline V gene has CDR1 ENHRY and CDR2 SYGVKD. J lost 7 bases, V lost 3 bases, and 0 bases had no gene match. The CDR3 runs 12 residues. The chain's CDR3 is CAISDRGNEQFF. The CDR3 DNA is TGTGCCATCAGTGACAGGGGGAATGAGCAGTTCTTC.

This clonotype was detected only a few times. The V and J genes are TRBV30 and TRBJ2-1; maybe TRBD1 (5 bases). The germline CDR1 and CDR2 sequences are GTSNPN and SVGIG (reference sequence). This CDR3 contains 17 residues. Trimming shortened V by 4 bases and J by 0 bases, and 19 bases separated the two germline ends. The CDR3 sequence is CAWTVGVRSSSYNEQFF. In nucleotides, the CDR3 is TGTGCCTGGACCGTAGGGGTCCGCAGCAGCTCCTACAATGAGCAGTTCTTC.

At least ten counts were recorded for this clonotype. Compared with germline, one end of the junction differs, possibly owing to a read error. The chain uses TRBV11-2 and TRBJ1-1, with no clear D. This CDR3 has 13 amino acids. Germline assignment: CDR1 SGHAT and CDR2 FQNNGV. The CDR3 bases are TGTGCCAGCAGCTTAGATATGAACGCTGAAGCTTTCTTT. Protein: CASSLDMNAEAFF. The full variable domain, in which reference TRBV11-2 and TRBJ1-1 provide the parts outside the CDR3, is EAGVAQSPRYKIIEKRQSVAFWCNPISGHATLYWYQQILGQGPKLLIQFQNNGVVDDSQLPKDRFSAERLKGVDSTLKIQPAKLEDSAVYLCASSLDMNAEAFFGQGTRLTVV.

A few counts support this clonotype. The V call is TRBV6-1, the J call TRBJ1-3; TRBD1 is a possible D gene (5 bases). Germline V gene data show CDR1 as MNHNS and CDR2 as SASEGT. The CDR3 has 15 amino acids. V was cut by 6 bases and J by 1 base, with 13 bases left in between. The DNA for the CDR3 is TGTGCCAGCAGGTTATCAGGGCTATCTGGAAACACCATATATTTT. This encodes CASRLSGLSGNTIYF.

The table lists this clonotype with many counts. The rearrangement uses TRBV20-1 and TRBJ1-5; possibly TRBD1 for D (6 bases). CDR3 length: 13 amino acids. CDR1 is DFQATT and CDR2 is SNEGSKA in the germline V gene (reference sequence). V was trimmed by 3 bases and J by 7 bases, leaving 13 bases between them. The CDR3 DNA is TGCAGTGCTAGGGCGGGGAGGGGGCAGCCCCAGCATTTT. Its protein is CSARAGRGQPQHF.

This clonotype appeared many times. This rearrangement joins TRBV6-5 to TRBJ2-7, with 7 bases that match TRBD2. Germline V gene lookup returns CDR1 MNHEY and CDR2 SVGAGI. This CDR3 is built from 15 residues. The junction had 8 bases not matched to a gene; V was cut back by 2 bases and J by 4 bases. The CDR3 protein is CASSYGAGEAYEQYF. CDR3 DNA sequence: TGTGCCAGCAGTTACGGTGCGGGAGAGGCTTACGAGCAGTACTTC.